This passage covers 7 T cell receptor beta chains from one sample sequenced in a study of shared clonotypes between healthy human individuals. The table came from immunoSEQ multiplex PCR; TCRdb's copy has only in-frame clones and leaves some out. The table lists around 510,000 clones, approximately 95% of them singletons. Material for sequencing was naive CD4+ T cells sorted from blood. The subset denotes: CD45RA+ positively selected. Receptors originate from a young woman in good health.

CDR3 bases: TGTGCCAGTAGCAAGGGGGGGACAGATACGCAGTATTTT. Translation gives CASSKGGTDTQYF. This chain uses TRBV19 with TRBJ2-3; the D gene is possibly TRBD2 (7 bases). V was pared by 6 bases and J by 3 bases, with 10 bases between. CDR3 length equals 13 residues. CDR1 is LNHDA and CDR2 is SQIVND in the germline V gene (reference sequence).

The chain is built from TRBV5-4 and TRBJ2-1; the match to TRBD2 covers 7 bases. The CDR3 runs to 14 residues. Germline V CDR1 and CDR2: SGHNT, YYREEE (reference sequence). The J segment lost 8 bases and the V segment lost 0 bases, leaving 5 bases of the junction unmatched. The CDR3, as DNA: TGTGCCAGCAGCTTGGGCGGGAGTATCGATGAGCAGTTCTTC. It specifies CASSLGGSIDEQFF. Filled out from reference TRBV5-4 and TRBJ2-1, the complete variable domain reads ETGVTQSPTHLIKTRGQQVTLRCSSQSGHNTVSWYQQALGQGPQFIFQYYREEENGRGNFPPRFSGLQFPNYSSELNVNALELDDSALYLCASSLGGSIDEQFFGPGTRLTVL.

V and J are TRBV6-5 and TRBJ2-7, with TRBD2 matching over 8 bases. This CDR3 comprises 13 residues. The V gene end was trimmed by 10 bases and the J gene end by 6 bases; junction bases not matched to a gene: 11. Germline V gene data show CDR1 as MNHEY and CDR2 as SVGAGI. The CDR3 nucleotides are TGTGCCACCTCATCGGGAGGGCCGGGCGAGCAGTACTTC. Its protein is CATSSGGPGEQYF.

This clone was detected only once. The chain combines TRBV28 with TRBJ2-7, with 11 bases that match TRBD1. The trim removed 5 bases at V and 4 bases at J, leaving 7 bases unmatched. This CDR3 is built from 15 residues. Germline V lookup: CDR1 MDHEN, CDR2 SYDVKM. CDR3 DNA sequence: TGTGCCAGCAGTCATGGACAGGGGGCAGGATACGAGCAGTACTTC. Protein sequence: CASSHGQGAGYEQYF.

For the CDR3, the DNA is TGCAGTGCAGCCCAGACGGATACGCAGTATTTT. Its translation: CSAAQTDTQYF. The rearrangement joins TRBV20-1 to TRBJ2-3; unclear D gene. Trimming pared 6 bases from V and 6 bases from J, leaving 10 bases between. The germline gives CDR1 DFQATT, CDR2 SNEGSKA (reference sequence). The CDR3 consists of 11 residues.

V gene TRBV6-4 combines with J gene TRBJ1-6; D remains unclear. The CDR3 sequence is 16 residues long. Per the germline V gene, CDR1 is MRHNA and CDR2 is SNTAGT. The V end was cut by 3 bases, the J end by 5 bases, with 14 bases between. The chain's CDR3 is CASSEGPELNNSPLHF. In nucleotides, the CDR3 is TGTGCCAGCAGTGAAGGCCCAGAGTTAAATAATTCACCCCTCCACTTT.

The chain combines TRBV13 with TRBJ1-1; D ambiguous. This CDR3 is built from 15 residues. Trimming shortened V by 5 bases and J by 5 bases, and 18 bases separated the two germline ends. Germline assignment: CDR1 PRHDT and CDR2 FYEKMQ (reference sequence). CDR3 sequence: CASSLPGGRRTEAFF. The CDR3 coding sequence is TGTGCCAGCAGCCTCCCTGGAGGGCGGAGGACTGAAGCTTTCTTT.